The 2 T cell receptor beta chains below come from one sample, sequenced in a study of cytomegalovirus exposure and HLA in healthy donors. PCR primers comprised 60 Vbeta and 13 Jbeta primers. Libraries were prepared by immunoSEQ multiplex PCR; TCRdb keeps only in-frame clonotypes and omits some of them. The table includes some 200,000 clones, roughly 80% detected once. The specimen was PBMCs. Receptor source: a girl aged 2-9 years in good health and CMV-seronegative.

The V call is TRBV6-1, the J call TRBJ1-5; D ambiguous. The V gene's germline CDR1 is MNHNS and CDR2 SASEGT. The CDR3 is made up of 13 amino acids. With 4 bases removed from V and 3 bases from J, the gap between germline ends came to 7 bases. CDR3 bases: TGTGCCAGCAGTGCTGGCAACAATCAGCCCCAGCATTTT. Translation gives CASSAGNNQPQHF.

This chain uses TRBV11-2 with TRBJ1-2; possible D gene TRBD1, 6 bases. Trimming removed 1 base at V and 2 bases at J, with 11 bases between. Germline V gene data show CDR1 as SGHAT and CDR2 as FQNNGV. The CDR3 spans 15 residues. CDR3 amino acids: CASSLGGQGNYGYTF. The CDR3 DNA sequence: TGTGCCAGCAGCTTAGGGGGGCAGGGCAACTATGGCTACACCTTC.